The 29 T cell receptor beta chains reported below all come from one sample, sequenced in a study of blood T cell repertoires in COVID-19. Some clones are missing from TCRdb's copy, which holds only in-frame ones; the method was immunoSEQ multiplex PCR. The profile shows about 160,000 clones, approximately 80% of them singletons. Input material: peripheral blood. All receptors come from a woman aged 55 to 70 with acute or convalescent COVID-19.

This clone was seen ten or more times. The same CDR3 arises from other DNA sequences in this sample as well. V gene TRBV27 combines with J gene TRBJ2-3; 12 bases fit TRBD2. Germline assignment: CDR1 MNHEY and CDR2 SMNVEV (reference sequence). The CDR3 is 15 amino acids. The V and J ends lost 5 bases and 3 bases, in that order; junction bases with no gene match: 3. The CDR3: CASSPGTSGTDTQYF. The CDR3 coding sequence is TGTGCCAGCAGTCCCGGGACTAGCGGGACAGATACGCAGTATTTT.

This clone was seen a few times. The same CDR3 arises from other DNA sequences in this sample as well. The chain joins TRBV24-1 to TRBJ1-2; the D is unclear. Looked up from germline, CDR1 is KGHDR and CDR2 is SFDVKD. The CDR3 sequence is 12 residues long. With 1 base removed from V and 7 bases from J, the gap between germline ends came to 6 bases. The CDR3 DNA is TGTGCCACCAGTGATTTCACGGGTGGCTACACCTTC. It encodes CATSDFTGGYTF.

This chain connects TRBV18 to TRBJ2-7; D ambiguous. Per the germline V gene, CDR1 is KGHSH and CDR2 is LQKENI. This CDR3 spans 16 amino acids. Trimming stripped 0 bases from V and 5 bases from J, with 17 bases between. The CDR3: CASSPPVYSGFHEQYF. CDR3 in DNA: TGTGCCAGCTCACCACCGGTATACAGTGGGTTCCACGAGCAGTACTTC.

The CDR3 sequence: CASSSRPSQLRPRTGELFF. The CDR3 nucleotides read TGTGCCAGCAGCTCCAGACCATCCCAGCTGAGGCCTCGGACCGGGGAGCTGTTTTTT. The J gene is TRBJ2-2, the V gene TRBV11-3; D remains ambiguous. The V and J ends lost 4 bases and 5 bases respectively, with 26 bases between them. Germline V gene data show CDR1 as SGHNT and CDR2 as YENEEA. The CDR3 runs to 19 residues.

This clone was observed a handful of times. The genes are TRBV4-2 and TRBJ2-1, with TRBD2 identical over 8 bases. V was clipped by 1 base and J by 2 bases; unmatched bases: 4. In germline, CDR1 is LGHNA, CDR2 YNFKEQ. The CDR3 extends over 16 amino acids. The CDR3 here is CASSQVTGGPYNEQFF. The CDR3 region has the DNA TGTGCCAGCAGCCAAGTAACGGGGGGGCCCTACAATGAGCAGTTCTTC.

CDR3 amino acids: CASSSPRGGYGYTF. The CDR3 region has the DNA TGTGCCAGCAGTTCACCCCGGGGGGGGTATGGCTACACCTTC. This chain links TRBV28 with TRBJ1-2, with D possibly TRBD1 on 5 matching bases. The CDR3 totals 14 residues. Germline V gene data show CDR1 as MDHEN and CDR2 as SYDVKM. Between the trimmed V and J ends, which lost 4 bases and 5 bases, there was a span of 14 bases.

This clone was counted a single time. The chain recombines TRBV6-5 with TRBJ1-2, with TRBD1 matching over 10 bases. V was clipped by 6 bases and J by 4 bases; unmatched bases: 8. This CDR3 contains 15 residues. The germline CDR1 and CDR2 sequences are MNHEY and SVGAGI. The CDR3 here is CASRTRDRGSYGYTF. In DNA, the CDR3 is TGTGCCAGCAGAACCCGGGACAGGGGAAGCTATGGCTACACCTTC.

V is TRBV25-1 and J is TRBJ2-7; TRBD1 agrees at 9 bases. Trimming at V came to 4 bases and at J to 4 bases, leaving 5 bases not matched to a gene. CDR1 and CDR2 (germline): MGHDK, SYGVNS. CDR3 length: 14 residues. The CDR3 loop is CASSATGGKYEQYF. CDR3 nucleotide sequence: TGTGCCAGCAGTGCTACAGGGGGCAAGTACGAGCAGTACTTC.

This clone was counted between two and nine times. V is TRBV7-9 and J is TRBJ2-1; D is unresolved. CDR3 length equals 13 residues. Germline V CDR1 and CDR2: SEHNR, FQNEAQ (reference sequence). V was clipped by 5 bases and J by 8 bases, with 13 bases between them. The chain's CDR3 is CASSLPDKYEQFF. The CDR3 coding sequence is TGTGCCAGCAGCCTCCCCGACAAATATGAGCAGTTCTTC.

The genes are TRBV6-2 or TRBV6-3 and TRBJ2-3, with 14 bases matching TRBD2. There are 16 residues in the CDR3. Germline V CDR1 and CDR2: MNHEY, SVGEGT. The V segment lost 4 bases and the J segment 5 bases; nucleotides outside the gene matches: 5. The CDR3 nucleotides read TGTGCCAGCAGTTCCGGGACTAGCGGGGGAATAGATACGCAGTATTTT. It translates to CASSSGTSGGIDTQYF.

This chain uses TRBV5-1 with TRBJ2-7; 8 nucleotides align to TRBD2. Per germline, CDR1 SGHRS and CDR2 YFSETQ. The CDR3 spans 14 residues. The ends lost 0 bases at V and 6 bases at J; junction bases unmatched: 5. The CDR3 DNA is TGCGCCAGCAGCTTGGGAGCGGGGGTAGGCGAGCAGTACTTC. Translation gives CASSLGAGVGEQYF.

The chain couples TRBV3-1 (or the pseudogene TRBV3-2) to TRBJ1-6, with unresolved D. Germline CDR1 reads LGHDT; CDR2 reads YNNKEL (reference sequence). The V and J ends lost 1 base and 11 bases respectively, with 15 bases between them. The CDR3 runs to 15 residues. The CDR3 region has the DNA TGTGCCAGCAGCCAAGCGGGAGGGTACGGGCCACCCCTCCACTTT. Protein product: CASSQAGGYGPPLHF.

CDR3 bases: TGTGCCAGCAGCTTAGCTGGGACAGATGACTATGGCTACACCTTC. Protein: CASSLAGTDDYGYTF. This chain connects TRBV7-9 to TRBJ1-2; 7 bases are a match to TRBD1. The CDR3 totals 15 residues. The germline V gene has CDR1 SEHNR and CDR2 FQNEAQ (reference sequence). V dropped 0 bases and J dropped 3; count of bases not matched to a gene: 4.

The chain couples TRBV27 to TRBJ1-1; no reliable D call. The CDR3 length is 14 residues. CDR1 is MNHEY, CDR2 SMNVEV, per germline (reference sequence). Trimming shortened V by 8 bases and J by 3 bases, and 16 bases separated the two germline ends. The CDR3 region is CASGFSFGYTEAFF. CDR3 nucleotides: TGTGCCAGCGGATTCTCGTTCGGGTACACTGAAGCTTTCTTT.

This chain links TRBV27 with TRBJ2-7; 8 bases are shared with TRBD1. Germline V gene sequence: CDR1 MNHEY, CDR2 SMNVEV (reference sequence). This CDR3 comprises 14 residues. V gave up 1 base and J gave up 6 bases; unmatched junction bases: 5. CDR3 in DNA: TGTGCCAGCAGTTTATACGGACAGGGAGGCGAGCAGTACTTC. Its protein is CASSLYGQGGEQYF.

This chain joins TRBV2 and TRBJ1-6; TRBD1 agrees at 8 bases. CDR3 length: 17 amino acids. V gave up 4 bases and J gave up 5 bases; unmatched junction bases: 10. The V gene's germline CDR1 is SNHLY and CDR2 FYNNEI. CDR3 in amino acids: CASSGVAGGADNSPLHF. CDR3 nucleotides: TGTGCCAGCAGTGGGGTTGCAGGGGGCGCGGATAATTCACCCCTCCACTTT.

This clone is categorized as medium-sized. The V and J genes are TRBV3-1 (or the pseudogene TRBV3-2) and TRBJ1-6, with TRBD1 matching 7 bases. Trimming cost V 3 bases and J 7 bases; bases outside gene matches: 0. This CDR3 is 13 amino acids long. Looked up from germline, CDR1 is LGHDT and CDR2 is YNNKEL (reference sequence). CDR3 residues: CASSQGQNSPLHF. The CDR3 DNA sequence: TGTGCCAGCAGCCAGGGACAGAATTCACCCCTCCACTTT.

This chain connects TRBV19 to TRBJ1-6; D may be TRBD1 (5 bases). V gave up 3 bases and J gave up 13 bases, with 13 bases separating them. The CDR3 totals 13 residues. Germline V gene lookup returns CDR1 LNHDA and CDR2 SQIVND (reference sequence). CDR3 sequence: CASSIQGLGPLHF. DNA for the CDR3: TGTGCCAGTAGTATCCAGGGATTGGGGCCCCTCCACTTT.

This sequence joins TRBV10-2 and TRBJ2-7; unclear D gene. In germline, CDR1 is WSHSY, CDR2 SAAADI. Trimming left V 4 bases short and J 5 bases short, with 6 bases between. CDR3 length: 11 residues. CDR3 amino acids: CASSGVDEQYF. Written as DNA, the CDR3 is TGCGCCAGCAGTGGAGTGGACGAGCAGTACTTC.

The chain carries TRBV4-2 and TRBJ2-2, with no clear D. V was cut by 1 base and J by 6 bases, with 12 bases left in between. Germline V gene lookup returns CDR1 LGHNA and CDR2 YNFKEQ. This CDR3 is 15 amino acids long. The CDR3 protein is CASSQVGRSSGELFF. CDR3 sequence (DNA): TGTGCCAGCAGCCAAGTGGGTCGTAGCTCCGGGGAGCTGTTTTTT.

The chain couples TRBV19 to TRBJ1-3; D remains ambiguous. Germline V lookup: CDR1 LNHDA, CDR2 SQIVND (reference sequence). This CDR3 spans 14 amino acids. The germline V and J ends were trimmed by 0 bases and 14 bases, with 17 bases remaining between them. DNA of the CDR3: TGTGCCAGTAGTATAGACCGGCCCGGCGCGGGTGTATATTTT. This translates into CASSIDRPGAGVYF. The full variable domain, rest sourced from reference TRBV19 and TRBJ1-3, is DGGITQSPKYLFRKEGQNVTLSCEQNLNHDAMYWYRQDPGQGLRLIYYSQIVNDFQKGDIAEGYSVSREKKESFPLTVTSAQKNPTAFYLCASSIDRPGAGVYFGEGSWLTVV.

This chain joins TRBV7-2 and TRBJ1-6; a weak D match, TRBD1 (6 bases). The CDR3 has 15 residues. The V end was cut by 1 base, the J end by 9 bases, with 13 bases between. Per germline, CDR1 SGHTA and CDR2 FQGNSA. The chain's CDR3 is CASSLVAGDGSPLHF. As DNA, the CDR3 is TGTGCCAGCAGCTTAGTTGCAGGGGACGGTTCACCCCTCCACTTT.

The chain combines TRBV19 with TRBJ2-5, with a tentative D call TRBD2 (6 bases). In germline, CDR1 is LNHDA, CDR2 SQIVND (reference sequence). Trimming stripped 1 base from V and 2 bases from J, with 11 bases between. CDR3 size: 15 residues. This CDR3 reads CASSIGGVNQETQYF. As DNA, the CDR3 is TGTGCCAGTAGTATAGGGGGGGTTAATCAAGAGACCCAGTACTTC. Drawing the rest from reference TRBV19 and TRBJ2-5, the complete variable domain is DGGITQSPKYLFRKEGQNVTLSCEQNLNHDAMYWYRQDPGQGLRLIYYSQIVNDFQKGDIAEGYSVSREKKESFPLTVTSAQKNPTAFYLCASSIGGVNQETQYFGPGTRLLVL.

The rearrangement joins TRBV7-9 to TRBJ1-6; tentatively, D is TRBD1 (6 bases). CDR3 length equals 15 residues. V lost 2 bases to trimming and J lost 8 bases, with 13 bases between them. The germline V gene encodes CDR1 SEHNR and CDR2 FQNEAQ (reference sequence). The CDR3 coding sequence is TGTGCCAGCAGCTTAAGTGGGGGCTTTTATTCACCCCTCCACTTT. Its protein is CASSLSGGFYSPLHF.

The chain links TRBV6-5 to TRBJ1-3; D might be TRBD1 (6 bases). The CDR3 spans 14 residues. Germline-derived CDR1 and CDR2 are MNHEY and SVGAGI. Trimming stripped 6 bases from V and 6 bases from J, with 15 bases between. DNA of the CDR3: TGTGCCAGCAGCCGTACAGGGACGGCAAACACCATATATTTT. Translated, it gives CASSRTGTANTIYF.

The chain combines TRBV18 with TRBJ2-3; 8 bases map to TRBD2. There are 15 residues in the CDR3. The ends lost 0 bases at V and 1 base at J; junction bases unmatched: 0. The V gene's germline CDR1 is KGHSH and CDR2 LQKENI. The CDR3 bases are TGTGCCAGCTCACCACCGCGGGGGGGCACAGATACGCAGTATTTT. It encodes CASSPPRGGTDTQYF.

The chain employs TRBV6-5 and TRBJ1-2, with TRBD1 identical over 7 bases. Trimming at V came to 7 bases and at J to 3 bases, leaving 8 bases not matched to a gene. This CDR3 spans 14 amino acids. CDR1 is MNHEY, CDR2 SVGAGI, per germline. CDR3 in amino acids: CASTEQGDHYGYTF. CDR3 DNA: TGTGCCAGCACCGAGCAGGGGGATCACTATGGCTACACCTTC.

The chain joins TRBV9 to TRBJ2-2; perhaps TRBD1 as D (5 bases). CDR1 SGDLS and CDR2 YYNGEE come from the germline V gene. This CDR3 is 14 amino acids long. V shed 5 bases and J shed 0 bases, with 8 bases lying between them. The CDR3 nucleotides are TGTGCCAGCAGAGGACAAACGAACACCGGGGAGCTGTTTTTT. Translation: CASRGQTNTGELFF.

The chain has TRBV24-1 and TRBJ1-4, with 7 bases aligning to TRBD1. V was clipped by 3 bases and J by 6 bases; unmatched bases: 6. Germline V CDR1 and CDR2: KGHDR, SFDVKD. CDR3 size: 15 residues. This chain's CDR3 is CATSDRGREDEKLFF. The CDR3 nucleotides are TGTGCCACCAGTGATAGGGGGCGAGAGGATGAAAAACTGTTTTTT.